One sample yielded the 18 T cell receptor beta chains listed below, sequenced in a study of human T cells and chemical hapten exposure. TCRdb ran MiXCR on the RACE reads and lists one entry per CDR3 protein. The sample yields about 400,000 distinct CDR3 sequences, about 6.3% seen once. The time point denotes: patch test 2, 6 weeks after DPC sensitization. Treatment defined: therapeutic diphenylcyclopropenone sensitization with weekly scalp DPC. Source: whole blood, taken in connection with sensitization to the hapten diphenylcyclopropenone (DPC). The receptors were gathered from a woman aged 18-29 years with alopecia areata. Some clones in this sample may be carry-over from other donors' samples.

This clonotype was counted many times. V and J are TRBV19 and TRBJ1-2; the match to TRBD1 covers 11 bases. Germline V gives CDR1 LNHDA, CDR2 SQIVND (reference sequence). V lost 6 bases to trimming and J lost 1 base; unmatched junction nucleotides: 7. This CDR3 has 16 residues. CDR3 sequence: CASRRTGGRLNYGYTF. CDR3 nucleotides: TGTGCCAGTAGACGGACAGGGGGCCGCCTTAACTATGGCTACACCTTC.

The chain joins TRBV24-1 to TRBJ2-3; D is unresolved. Germline CDR1 is KGHDR and CDR2 is SFDVKD. The V gene lost 6 bases and the J gene lost 2 bases, with 5 bases spanning the gap. This CDR3 contains 12 residues. The CDR3 region has the DNA TGTGCCACCAGTCAGAACACAGATACGCAGTATTTT. It encodes CATSQNTDTQYF.

The rearrangement links TRBV6-1 to TRBJ2-7; the D is unclear. The V end lost 4 bases, the J end lost 2 bases, and 9 bases lay between the germline ends. The CDR3 runs to 13 residues. Germline CDR1 and CDR2: MNHNS and SASEGT. The CDR3 DNA reads as TGTGCCAGCAGTGTCGGAGTCACCTACGAGCAGTACTTC. Translated: CASSVGVTYEQYF.

This sequence joins TRBV2 and TRBJ2-6, with unresolved D. This CDR3 spans 15 amino acids. Germline assignment: CDR1 SNHLY and CDR2 FYNNEI. V gave up 3 bases and J gave up 0 bases, with 6 bases separating them. CDR3: CASSEEDSGANVLTF. For the CDR3, the DNA is TGTGCCAGCAGTGAGGAAGACTCTGGGGCCAACGTCCTGACTTTC.

There are a few counts of this clonotype. The chain employs TRBV7-2 and TRBJ2-5; D perhaps matches TRBD2 (6 bases). Trimming removed 0 bases from V and 1 base from J, with 9 bases in between. CDR3 length: 15 amino acids. Germline lookup yields CDR1 SGHTA and CDR2 FQGNSA. The CDR3 is CASSLAGGSQETQYF. CDR3 DNA sequence: TGTGCCAGCAGCTTAGCAGGAGGGAGCCAAGAGACCCAGTACTTC.

In this sample, this clonotype turned up a few times. This sequence joins TRBV9 and TRBJ2-7, with TRBD1 matching 8 bases. J was trimmed by 6 bases and V by 0 bases; bases with no gene match: 5. Looked up from germline, CDR1 is SGDLS and CDR2 is YYNGEE. This CDR3 comprises 14 residues. The CDR3 loop is CASSVVGTGSEQYF. In nucleotides, the CDR3 is TGTGCCAGCAGCGTAGTAGGGACAGGTAGCGAGCAGTACTTC.

In its sample, this clonotype was seen a few times. This chain joins TRBV28 and TRBJ2-5, with D tentatively TRBD1 (6 bases). From germline, CDR1 is MDHEN and CDR2 SYDVKM. Trimming stripped 2 bases from V and 5 bases from J, with 12 bases between. This CDR3 spans 14 amino acids. CDR3 nucleotide sequence: TGTGCCAGCAGTTTAGAGGCAGGGGTGGAGACCCAGTACTTC. The encoded protein is CASSLEAGVETQYF.

This clonotype was seen repeatedly, ten times or more. CDR3 region: CASSGRDRVNTEAFF. CDR3 DNA sequence: TGTGCCAGCAGCGGACGGGACAGAGTTAACACTGAAGCTTTCTTT. V gene TRBV11-2 combines with J gene TRBJ1-1; TRBD1 matches at 7 bases. Germline CDR1 and CDR2: SGHAT and FQNNGV. Trimming cost V 5 bases and J 2 bases; bases outside gene matches: 8. This CDR3 region has 15 residues.

A few counts support this clonotype. The chain employs TRBV29-1 and TRBJ1-2; 8 bases are shared with TRBD1. The V and J ends lost 7 bases and 3 bases, in that order; junction bases with no gene match: 1. Germline V gene lookup returns CDR1 SQVTM and CDR2 ANQGSEA. This CDR3 has 11 residues. CDR3 region: CSAGQDYGYTF. In DNA, the CDR3 is TGCAGCGCGGGACAGGACTATGGCTACACCTTC. Supplemented by reference TRBV29-1 and TRBJ1-2, the full variable domain reads SAVISQKPSRDICQRGTSLTIQCQVDSQVTMMFWYRQQPGQSLTLIATANQGSEATYESGFVIDKFPISRPNLTFSTLTVSNMSPEDSSIYLCSAGQDYGYTFGSGTRLTVV.

This clonotype was detected ten times or more. In DNA, the CDR3 is TGCGCCAGCAGCTTGGATTGGGGCTCTGGGGCCAACGTCCTGACTTTC. This gives the protein CASSLDWGSGANVLTF. The chain couples TRBV5-1 to TRBJ2-6, with D uncertain. V was clipped by 0 bases and J by 0 bases, with 7 bases between them. The CDR3 is 16 residues long. Germline V lookup: CDR1 SGHRS, CDR2 YFSETQ.

This chain uses TRBV5-4 with TRBJ1-1; TRBD1 matches at 10 bases. V lost 3 bases to trimming and J lost 5 bases; unmatched junction nucleotides: 7. Germline CDR1 and CDR2: SGHNT and YYREEE (reference sequence). The CDR3 covers 15 residues. CDR3 DNA sequence: TGTGCCAGCAGCTCAGACAGGGGGCGCGGGACTGAAGCTTTCTTT. Protein: CASSSDRGRGTEAFF.

Many counts were recorded for this clonotype. The chain couples TRBV6-5 to TRBJ1-6; no clear D gene. The V and J ends lost 1 base and 7 bases respectively, with 11 bases between them. The germline V gene encodes CDR1 MNHEY and CDR2 SVGAGI. The CDR3 has 15 amino acids. The CDR3 protein is CASSYFGPTNSPLHF. The CDR3, as DNA: TGTGCCAGCAGTTACTTTGGTCCGACCAATTCACCCCTCCACTTT.

The rearrangement uses TRBV3-1 and TRBJ2-3, with TRBD1 as a possible D gene (5 bases). Germline V lookup: CDR1 LGHDT, CDR2 YNNKEL (reference sequence). V was pared by 1 base and J by 4 bases, with 15 bases between. The CDR3 is 16 amino acids. CDR3 in DNA: TGTGCCAGCAGCCAAGCCAGGGCTGAGGTCCCAGATACGCAGTATTTT. Encoded protein: CASSQARAEVPDTQYF.

This clonotype came up a few times. The genes are TRBV5-8 and TRBJ2-3; TRBD2 might be the D (7 bases). V lost 6 bases and J lost 0, with 20 bases in between. Germline CDR1 is SGHTS and CDR2 is YDEGEE. The CDR3 is made up of 17 amino acids. In nucleotides, the CDR3 is TGTGCCAGCAACTCCCAACTGGGGGGGCTAAGCACAGATACGCAGTATTTT. Its protein is CASNSQLGGLSTDTQYF.

This clonotype showed up many times. V and J are TRBV18 and TRBJ1-5; D is unresolved. Trimming took off 2 bases at V and 5 bases at J, with 16 bases between the two ends. Looked up from germline, CDR1 is KGHSH and CDR2 is LQKENI. This CDR3 has 16 residues. Here the CDR3 DNA reads TGTGCCAGCTCACCAGGATCCTACCCTCGCGATCAGCCCCAGCATTTT. Protein sequence: CASSPGSYPRDQPQHF. Full variable domain (outside the CDR3, taken from reference TRBV18 and TRBJ1-5): NAGVMQNPRHLVRRRGQEARLRCSPMKGHSHVYWYRQLPEEGLKFMVYLQKENIIDESGMPKERFSAEFPKEGPSILRIQQVVRGDSAAYFCASSPGSYPRDQPQHFGDGTRLSIL.

This clonotype was seen more than once but under ten times. In DNA, the CDR3 is TGTGCCAGCAGCTTCAACGGATTACAATACGAGCAGTACTTC. Protein product: CASSFNGLQYEQYF. The rearrangement joins TRBV11-2 to TRBJ2-7; D gene uncertain. Per germline, CDR1 SGHAT and CDR2 FQNNGV. V dropped 3 bases and J dropped 4 bases, with 13 bases sitting between them. The CDR3 runs 14 residues.

The CDR3 nucleotides are TGTGCCATCCGTGAGGGTAACTGGGGGAACTATGGCTACACCTTC. Translating it yields CAIREGNWGNYGYTF. The rearrangement uses TRBV28 and TRBJ1-2, with a possible D match to TRBD1 (5 bases). The ends were cut back, 10 bases at V and 2 bases at J, with 20 bases in the middle. The CDR3 has 15 residues. The germline V gene encodes CDR1 MDHEN and CDR2 SYDVKM.

The J gene is TRBJ1-1, the V gene TRBV3-1; 8 positions agree with TRBD1. CDR1 and CDR2 (germline): LGHDT, YNNKEL (reference sequence). Trimming removed 7 bases from V and 7 bases from J; junction bases left unmatched: 11. The CDR3 extends over 14 amino acids. CDR3 amino acids: CASTLKGGQGEAFF. CDR3 DNA sequence: TGTGCCAGCACCCTTAAGGGTGGACAGGGTGAAGCTTTCTTT.